This TCR beta chain was found in a study of T cells in localized non-small cell lung cancer. Assay: immunoSEQ multiplex PCR; the TCRdb copy retains only in-frame clones and omits some. The sample lists more than 25,000 clones, 89% occurring once. Study-wide results and caveats: Uninvolved nearby lung showed the greatest T cell clonality, exceeding that found in tumor.

About this clone: Antigen unknown.

Deletions cut 2 bases from V and 5 bases from J, with 13 bases between. The CDR3 length is 14 residues. The germline V gene encodes CDR1 GTSNPN and CDR2 SVGIG (reference sequence). The J gene is TRBJ1-5, the V gene TRBV30; TRBD1 might be the D (6 bases). The TCR was taken from a woman aged 40-69 years with stage I lung adenocarcinoma. The specimen comprised peripheral blood, sampled before any cancer treatment. CDR3 loop: CAWSQGDMYQPQHF. The CDR3 DNA follows: TGTGCCTGGAGTCAAGGGGACATGTATCAGCCCCAGCATTTT.